This T cell receptor beta chain is from a study of T cells in Graves' hyperthyroidism and ophthalmopathy. Study details: The initial diagnosis was the point when peripheral blood was collected, ahead of any treatment.

In its sample, this clonotype was seen many times. CDR3 length: 15 amino acids. In germline, CDR1 is MNHEY, CDR2 SMNVEV (reference sequence). V dropped 5 bases and J dropped 0 bases, with 14 bases sitting between them. Amplification of TCR beta CDR3 regions was performed using RNA transcripts as template. Initially, a first-round RT-PCR of the TCR CDR3 employed the HTBI primer set. Using its own MiXCR run on the multiplex PCR reads, TCRdb lists one record per CDR3 protein. The sample yields a few hundred thousand distinct CDR3 sequences, about 15% seen once. Sequencing was done on a sample of blood. V is TRBV27 and J is TRBJ2-7; D might be TRBD2 (5 bases). The source of this sequence is a woman between 18 and 29 years old with Graves' hyperthyroidism. CDR3 in DNA: TGTGCCAGCAGTCTATTTGGGGAGAGCTCCTACGAGCAGTACTTC. Amino acids: CASSLFGESSYEQYF.